The sequence of this T cell receptor (beta chain) was determined in a study of T cell changes during pregnancy in multiple sclerosis. Repertoires were generated with immunoSEQ multiplex PCR, while TCRdb's copy carries only in-frame clones and drops some. The sample holds roughly 40,000 clones, roughly 90% seen once. Germline CDR1 and CDR2: SGHAT and FQNNGV. Trimming cost V 0 bases and J 6 bases; bases outside gene matches: 8. The CDR3 consists of 16 residues. V and J are TRBV11-2 and TRBJ2-3; 8 bases fit TRBD2. The source is a female donor with multiple sclerosis, enrolled in a pregnancy study. This specimen consisted of CD8+ T cells from peripheral blood mononuclear cells, obtained before pregnancy. CDR3 loop: CASSLEISGISDTQYF. As DNA, the CDR3 is TGTGCCAGCAGCTTAGAGATTAGCGGGATATCGGATACGCAGTATTTT.